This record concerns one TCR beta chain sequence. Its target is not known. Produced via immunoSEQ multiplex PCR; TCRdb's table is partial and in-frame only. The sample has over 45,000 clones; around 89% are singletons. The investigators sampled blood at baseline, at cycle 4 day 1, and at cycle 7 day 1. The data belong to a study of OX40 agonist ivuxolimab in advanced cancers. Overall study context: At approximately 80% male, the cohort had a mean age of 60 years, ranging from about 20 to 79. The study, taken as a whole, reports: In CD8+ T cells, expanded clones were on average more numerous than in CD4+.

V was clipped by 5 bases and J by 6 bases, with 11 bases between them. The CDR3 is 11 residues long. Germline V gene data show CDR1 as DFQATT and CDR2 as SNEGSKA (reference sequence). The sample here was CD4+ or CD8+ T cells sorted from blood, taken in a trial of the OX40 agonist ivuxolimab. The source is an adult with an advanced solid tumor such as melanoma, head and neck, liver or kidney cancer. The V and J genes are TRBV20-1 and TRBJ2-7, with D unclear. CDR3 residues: CSAGLVGEQYF. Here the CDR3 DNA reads TGCAGTGCTGGCCTGGTGGGCGAGCAGTACTTC.